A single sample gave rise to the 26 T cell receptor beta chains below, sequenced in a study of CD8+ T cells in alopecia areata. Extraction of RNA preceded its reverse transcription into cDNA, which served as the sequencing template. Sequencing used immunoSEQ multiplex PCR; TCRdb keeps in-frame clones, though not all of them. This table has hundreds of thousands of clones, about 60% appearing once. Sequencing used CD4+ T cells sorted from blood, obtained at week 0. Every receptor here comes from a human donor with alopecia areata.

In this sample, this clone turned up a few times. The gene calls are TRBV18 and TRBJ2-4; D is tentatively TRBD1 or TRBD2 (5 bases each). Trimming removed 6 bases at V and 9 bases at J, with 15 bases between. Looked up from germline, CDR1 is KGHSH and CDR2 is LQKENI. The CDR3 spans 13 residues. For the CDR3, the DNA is TGTGCCAGCTCCCCCAGGCCTGGGGGCATTCAGTACTTC. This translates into CASSPRPGGIQYF.

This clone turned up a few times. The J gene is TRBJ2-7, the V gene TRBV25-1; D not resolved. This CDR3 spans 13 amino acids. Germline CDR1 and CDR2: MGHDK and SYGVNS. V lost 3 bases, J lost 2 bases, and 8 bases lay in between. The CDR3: CASSDLGTYEQYF. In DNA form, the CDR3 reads TGTGCCAGCAGTGATCTTGGCACCTACGAGCAGTACTTC.

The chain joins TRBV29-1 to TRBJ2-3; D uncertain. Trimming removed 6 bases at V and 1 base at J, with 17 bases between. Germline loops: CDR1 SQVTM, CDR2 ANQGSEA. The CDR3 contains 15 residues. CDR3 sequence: CSVRPWDRGTDTQYF. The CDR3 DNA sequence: TGCAGCGTCCGCCCGTGGGATCGGGGCACAGATACGCAGTATTTT.

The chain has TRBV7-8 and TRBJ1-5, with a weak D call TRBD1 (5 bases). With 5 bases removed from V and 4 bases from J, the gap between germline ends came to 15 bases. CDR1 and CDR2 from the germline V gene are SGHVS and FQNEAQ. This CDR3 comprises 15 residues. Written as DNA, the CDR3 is TGTGCCAGCAGCCCAAGTCGACAGCGGAATCAGCCCCAGCATTTT. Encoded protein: CASSPSRQRNQPQHF.

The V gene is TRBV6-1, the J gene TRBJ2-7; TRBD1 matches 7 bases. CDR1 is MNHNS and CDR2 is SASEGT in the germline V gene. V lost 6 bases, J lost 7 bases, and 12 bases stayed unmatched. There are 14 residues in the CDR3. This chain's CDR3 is CASRPGDSRQEQYF. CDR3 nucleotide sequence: TGTGCCAGCAGACCTGGGGACAGCCGACAGGAGCAGTACTTC.

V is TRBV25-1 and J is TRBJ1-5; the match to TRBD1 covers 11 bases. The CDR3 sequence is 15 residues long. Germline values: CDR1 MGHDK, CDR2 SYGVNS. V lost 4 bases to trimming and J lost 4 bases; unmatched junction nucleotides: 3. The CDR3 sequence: CASSARDRGNQPQHF. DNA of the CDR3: TGTGCCAGCAGTGCCCGGGACAGGGGGAATCAGCCCCAGCATTTT.

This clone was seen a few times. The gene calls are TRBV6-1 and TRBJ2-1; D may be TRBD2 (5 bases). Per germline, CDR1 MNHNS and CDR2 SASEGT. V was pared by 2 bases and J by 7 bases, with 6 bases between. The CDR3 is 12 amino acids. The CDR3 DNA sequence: TGTGCCAGCAGTGAAACTAGAAATGAGCAGTTCTTC. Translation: CASSETRNEQFF.

The CDR3 reads CASSGYILNTEAFF. In DNA, the CDR3 is TGTGCCAGCAGCGGCTATATCTTGAACACTGAAGCTTTCTTT. The J gene is TRBJ1-1, the V gene TRBV2, with D unresolved. Germline V gene data show CDR1 as SNHLY and CDR2 as FYNNEI. This CDR3 region has 14 residues. Trimming removed 6 bases at V and 0 bases at J, with 11 bases between.

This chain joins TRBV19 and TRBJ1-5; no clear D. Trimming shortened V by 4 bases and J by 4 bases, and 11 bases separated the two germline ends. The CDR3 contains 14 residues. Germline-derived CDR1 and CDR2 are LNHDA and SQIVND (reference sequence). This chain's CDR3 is CASSTRRENQPQHF. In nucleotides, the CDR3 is TGTGCCAGTAGTACGAGGAGGGAAAATCAGCCCCAGCATTTT.

For the CDR3, the DNA is TGTGCCTGGAGTCGACAGACGAACACTGAAGCTTTCTTT. Translated, it gives CAWSRQTNTEAFF. This rearrangement joins TRBV30 to TRBJ1-1, with D possibly TRBD1 on 5 matching bases. Trimming shortened V by 2 bases and J by 1 base, and 8 bases separated the two germline ends. Germline V gives CDR1 GTSNPN, CDR2 SVGIG (reference sequence). The CDR3 sequence is 13 residues long. The full variable domain, its missing parts supplied by reference TRBV30 and TRBJ1-1, is SQTIHQWPATLVQPVGSPLSLECTVEGTSNPNLYWYRQAAGRGLQLLFYSVGIGQISSEVPQNLSASRPQDRQFILSSKKLLLSDSGFYLCAWSRQTNTEAFFGQGTRLTVV.

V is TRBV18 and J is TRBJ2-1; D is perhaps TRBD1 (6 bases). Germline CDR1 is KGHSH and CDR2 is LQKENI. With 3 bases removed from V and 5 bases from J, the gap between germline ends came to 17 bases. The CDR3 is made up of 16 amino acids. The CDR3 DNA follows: TGTGCCAGCTCACCTTTACAGGGTTTTGAGGACAATGAGCAGTTCTTC. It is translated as CASSPLQGFEDNEQFF.

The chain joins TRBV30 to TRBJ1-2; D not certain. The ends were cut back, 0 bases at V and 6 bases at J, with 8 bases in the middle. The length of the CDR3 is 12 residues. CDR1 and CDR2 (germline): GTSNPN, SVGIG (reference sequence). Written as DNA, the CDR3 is TGTGCCTGGAGTGTAACGGACCATGGCTACACCTTC. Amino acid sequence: CAWSVTDHGYTF.

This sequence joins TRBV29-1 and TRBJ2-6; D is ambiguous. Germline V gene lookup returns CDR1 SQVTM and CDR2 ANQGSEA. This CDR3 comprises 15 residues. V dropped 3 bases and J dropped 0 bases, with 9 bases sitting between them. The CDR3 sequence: CSVDRASSGANVLTF. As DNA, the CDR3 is TGCAGCGTTGACAGAGCCTCCTCTGGGGCCAACGTCCTGACTTTC. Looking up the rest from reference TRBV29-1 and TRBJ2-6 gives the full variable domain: SAVISQKPSRDICQRGTSLTIQCQVDSQVTMMFWYRQQPGQSLTLIATANQGSEATYESGFVIDKFPISRPNLTFSTLTVSNMSPEDSSIYLCSVDRASSGANVLTFGAGSRLTVL.

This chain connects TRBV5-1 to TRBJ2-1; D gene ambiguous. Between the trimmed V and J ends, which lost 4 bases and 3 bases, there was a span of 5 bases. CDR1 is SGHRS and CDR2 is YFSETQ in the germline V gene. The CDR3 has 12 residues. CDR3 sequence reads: CASSRDYNEQFF. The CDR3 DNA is TGCGCCAGCAGCCGCGACTACAATGAGCAGTTCTTC.

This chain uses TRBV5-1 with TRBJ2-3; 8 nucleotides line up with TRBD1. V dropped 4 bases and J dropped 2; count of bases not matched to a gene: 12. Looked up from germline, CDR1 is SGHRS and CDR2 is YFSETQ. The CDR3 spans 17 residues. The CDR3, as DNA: TGCGCCAGCAGCCCGGGACGGGTGGACAGGGACACAGATACGCAGTATTTT. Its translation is CASSPGRVDRDTDTQYF. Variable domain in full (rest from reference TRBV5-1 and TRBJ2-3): KAGVTQTPRYLIKTRGQQVTLSCSPISGHRSVSWYQQTPGQGLQFLFEYFSETQRNKGNFPGRFSGRQFSNSRSEMNVSTLELGDSALYLCASSPGRVDRDTDTQYFGPGTRLTVL.

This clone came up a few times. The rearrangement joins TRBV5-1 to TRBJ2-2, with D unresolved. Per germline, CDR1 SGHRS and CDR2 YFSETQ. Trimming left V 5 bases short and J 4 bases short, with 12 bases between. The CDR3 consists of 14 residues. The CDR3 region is CASSGGPSTGELFF. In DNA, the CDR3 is TGCGCCAGCAGTGGTGGGCCCTCCACCGGGGAGCTGTTTTTT.

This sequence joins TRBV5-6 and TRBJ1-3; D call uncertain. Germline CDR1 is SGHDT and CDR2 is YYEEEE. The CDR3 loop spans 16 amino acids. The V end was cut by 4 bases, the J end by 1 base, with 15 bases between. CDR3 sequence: CASSQPGAQSGNTIYF. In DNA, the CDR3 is TGTGCCAGCAGCCAGCCGGGTGCGCAATCTGGAAACACCATATATTTT.

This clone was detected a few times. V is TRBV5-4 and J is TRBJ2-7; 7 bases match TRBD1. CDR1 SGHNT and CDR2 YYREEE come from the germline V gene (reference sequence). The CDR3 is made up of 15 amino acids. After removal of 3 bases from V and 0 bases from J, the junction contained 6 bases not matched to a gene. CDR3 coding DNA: TGTGCCAGCAGCTCCAACAGGGGTCGCTCCTACGAGCAGTACTTC. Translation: CASSSNRGRSYEQYF.

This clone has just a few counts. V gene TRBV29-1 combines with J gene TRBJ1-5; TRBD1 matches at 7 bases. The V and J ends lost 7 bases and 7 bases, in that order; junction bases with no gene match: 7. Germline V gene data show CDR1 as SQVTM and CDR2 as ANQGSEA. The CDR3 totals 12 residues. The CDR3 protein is CSAQGVGQPQHF. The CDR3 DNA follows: TGCAGCGCCCAGGGGGTCGGGCAGCCCCAGCATTTT. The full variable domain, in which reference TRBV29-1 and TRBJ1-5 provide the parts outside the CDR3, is SAVISQKPSRDICQRGTSLTIQCQVDSQVTMMFWYRQQPGQSLTLIATANQGSEATYESGFVIDKFPISRPNLTFSTLTVSNMSPEDSSIYLCSAQGVGQPQHFGDGTRLSIL.

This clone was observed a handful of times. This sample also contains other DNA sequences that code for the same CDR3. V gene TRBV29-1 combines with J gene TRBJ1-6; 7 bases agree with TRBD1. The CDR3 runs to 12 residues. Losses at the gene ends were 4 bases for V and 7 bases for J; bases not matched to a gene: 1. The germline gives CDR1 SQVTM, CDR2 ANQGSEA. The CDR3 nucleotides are TGCAGCGTTGGACAGGGAAATTCACCCCTCCACTTT. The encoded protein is CSVGQGNSPLHF.

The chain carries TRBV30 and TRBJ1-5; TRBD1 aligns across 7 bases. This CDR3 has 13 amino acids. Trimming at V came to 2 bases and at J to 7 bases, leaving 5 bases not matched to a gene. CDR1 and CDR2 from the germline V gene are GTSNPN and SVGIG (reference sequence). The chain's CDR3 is CAWSRQGRQPQHF. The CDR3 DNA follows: TGTGCCTGGAGTAGACAGGGACGGCAGCCCCAGCATTTT.

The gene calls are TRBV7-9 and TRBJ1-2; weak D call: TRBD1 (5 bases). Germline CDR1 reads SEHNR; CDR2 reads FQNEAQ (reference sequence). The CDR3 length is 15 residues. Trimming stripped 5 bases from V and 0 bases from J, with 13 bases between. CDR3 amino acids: CASSPRGPTNYGYTF. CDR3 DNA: TGTGCCAGCAGCCCTCGGGGACCTACTAACTATGGCTACACCTTC.

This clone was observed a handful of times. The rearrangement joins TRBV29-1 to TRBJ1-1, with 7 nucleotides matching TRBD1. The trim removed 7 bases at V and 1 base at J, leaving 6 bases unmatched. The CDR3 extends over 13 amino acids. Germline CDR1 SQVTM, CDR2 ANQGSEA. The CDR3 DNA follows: TGCAGCGCAACACAGGGGTGGAACACTGAAGCTTTCTTT. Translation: CSATQGWNTEAFF.

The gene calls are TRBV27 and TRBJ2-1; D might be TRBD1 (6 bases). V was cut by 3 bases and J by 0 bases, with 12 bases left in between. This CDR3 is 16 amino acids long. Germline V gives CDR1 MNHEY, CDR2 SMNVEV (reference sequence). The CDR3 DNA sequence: TGTGCCAGCAGTTTCGACAGGCTCCCCTCCTACAATGAGCAGTTCTTC. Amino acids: CASSFDRLPSYNEQFF.

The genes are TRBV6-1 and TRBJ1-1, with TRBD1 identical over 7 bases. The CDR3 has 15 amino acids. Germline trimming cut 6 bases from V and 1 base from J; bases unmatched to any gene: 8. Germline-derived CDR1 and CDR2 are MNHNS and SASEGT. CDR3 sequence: CASRSGQDRNTEAFF. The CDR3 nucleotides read TGTGCCAGCAGGAGCGGACAGGACCGGAACACTGAAGCTTTCTTT.

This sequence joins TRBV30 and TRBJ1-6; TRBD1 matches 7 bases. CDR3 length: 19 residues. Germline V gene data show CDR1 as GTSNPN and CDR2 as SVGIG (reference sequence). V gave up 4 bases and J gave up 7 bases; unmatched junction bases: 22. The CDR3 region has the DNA TGTGCCTGGATTCTGGACACAGGGGACAACCCATTCGGCAATTCACCCCTCCACTTT. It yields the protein CAWILDTGDNPFGNSPLHF.